This T cell receptor (beta chain) was sequenced for a study of response to subunit inactivated influenza vaccine. General observations from the study: Researchers suggested that each seasonal influenza vaccination recruits few new T cells.

As regards this clonotype: Its target is not known.

A single record per CDR3 protein comes from TCRdb applying MiXCR to the RT-PCR reads. The sample lists hundreds of thousands of distinct CDR3 sequences, 12% to 15% seen once, with 7.6% in the top ten. The germline V and J ends were trimmed by 1 base and 5 bases, with 17 bases remaining between them. This CDR3 is built from 17 residues. Germline assignment: CDR1 SGHVS and CDR2 FQNEAQ. The rearrangement joins TRBV7-8 to TRBJ2-2; either TRBD1 or TRBD2 may fit D (5 bases each). Specimen: PBMCs from blood, collected 14 to 15 days before vaccination. The receptor comes from a man between 45 and 60 years old who received an inactivated influenza vaccine. CDR3 loop: CASSLGGAGQRTGELFF. The CDR3, as DNA: TGTGCCAGCAGCTTAGGAGGGGCAGGGCAGAGAACCGGGGAGCTGTTTTTT.